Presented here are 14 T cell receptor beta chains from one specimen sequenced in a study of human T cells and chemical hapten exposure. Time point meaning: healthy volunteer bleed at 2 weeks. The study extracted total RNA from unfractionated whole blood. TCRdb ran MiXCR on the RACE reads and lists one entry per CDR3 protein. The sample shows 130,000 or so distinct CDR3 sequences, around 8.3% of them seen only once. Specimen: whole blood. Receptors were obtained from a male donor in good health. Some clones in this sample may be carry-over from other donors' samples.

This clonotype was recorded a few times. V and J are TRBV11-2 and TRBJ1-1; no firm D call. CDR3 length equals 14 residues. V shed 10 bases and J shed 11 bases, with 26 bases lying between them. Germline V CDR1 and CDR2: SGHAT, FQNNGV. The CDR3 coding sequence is TGTGCCAACACCCAAACCTCGGGGAGAGCCGATGCTTTCTTT. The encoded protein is CANTQTSGRADAFF.

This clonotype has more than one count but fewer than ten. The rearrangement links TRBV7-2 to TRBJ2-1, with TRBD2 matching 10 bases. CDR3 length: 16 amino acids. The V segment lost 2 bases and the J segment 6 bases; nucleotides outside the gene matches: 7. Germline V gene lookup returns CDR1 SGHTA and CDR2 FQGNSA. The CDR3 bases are TGTGCCAGCAGCTTACATCTAGCGGGGGTCGGCAATGAGCAGTTCTTC. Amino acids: CASSLHLAGVGNEQFF.

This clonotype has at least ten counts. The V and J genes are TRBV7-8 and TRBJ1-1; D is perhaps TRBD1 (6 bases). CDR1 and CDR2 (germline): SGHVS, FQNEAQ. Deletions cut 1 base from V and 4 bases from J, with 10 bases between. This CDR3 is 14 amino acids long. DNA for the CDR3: TGTGCCAGCAGCTTAGGGGCCAGGGGCACTGAAGCTTTCTTT. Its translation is CASSLGARGTEAFF.

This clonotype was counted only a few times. The CDR3 coding sequence is TGTGCCAGCAGCGCTAGGGAATCCTACGAGCAGTACTTC. Amino acids: CASSARESYEQYF. The rearrangement links TRBV5-4 to TRBJ2-7; no clear D gene. The CDR3 sequence is 13 residues long. V lost 4 bases and J 1 base, leaving 9 bases between the germline ends. Germline CDR1 is SGHNT and CDR2 is YYREEE (reference sequence).

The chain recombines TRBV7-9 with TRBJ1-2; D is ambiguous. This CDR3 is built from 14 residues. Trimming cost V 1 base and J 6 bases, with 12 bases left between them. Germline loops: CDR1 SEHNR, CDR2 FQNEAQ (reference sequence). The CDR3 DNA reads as TGTGCCAGCAGCTTAGTAGTAGGAACTGATGGCTACACCTTC. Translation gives CASSLVVGTDGYTF.

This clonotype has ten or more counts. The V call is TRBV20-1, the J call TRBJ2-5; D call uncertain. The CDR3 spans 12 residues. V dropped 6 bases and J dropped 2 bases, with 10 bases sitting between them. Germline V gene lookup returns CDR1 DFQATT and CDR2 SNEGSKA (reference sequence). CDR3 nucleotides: TGCAGTGCGGCTGGGGTTCAAGAGACCCAGTACTTC. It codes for CSAAGVQETQYF.

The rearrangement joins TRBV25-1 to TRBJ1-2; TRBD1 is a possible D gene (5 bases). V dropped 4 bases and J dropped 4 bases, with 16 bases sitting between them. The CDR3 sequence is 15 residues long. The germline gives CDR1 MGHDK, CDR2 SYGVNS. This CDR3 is CASSARGGAGYGYTF. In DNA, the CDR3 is TGTGCCAGCAGTGCACGGGGAGGGGCGGGCTATGGCTACACCTTC.

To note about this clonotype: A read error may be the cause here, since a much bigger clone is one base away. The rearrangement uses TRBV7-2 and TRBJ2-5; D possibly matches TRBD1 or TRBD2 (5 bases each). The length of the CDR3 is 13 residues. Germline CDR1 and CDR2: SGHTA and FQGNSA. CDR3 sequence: CARSLARDETQYF. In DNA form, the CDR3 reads TGTGCCAGAAGCTTAGCCAGGGACGAGACCCAGTACTTC. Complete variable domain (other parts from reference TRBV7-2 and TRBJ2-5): GAGVSQSPSNKVTEKGKDVELRCDPISGHTALYWYRQSLGQGLEFLIYFQGNSAPDKSGLPSDRFSAERTGGSVSTLTIQRTQQEDSAVYLCARSLARDETQYFGPGTRLLVL.

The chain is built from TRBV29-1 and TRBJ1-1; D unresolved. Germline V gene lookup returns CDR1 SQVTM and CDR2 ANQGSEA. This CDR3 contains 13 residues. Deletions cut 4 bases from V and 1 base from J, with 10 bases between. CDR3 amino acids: CSVAKEGNTEAFF. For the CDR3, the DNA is TGCAGCGTTGCAAAGGAGGGGAACACTGAAGCTTTCTTT. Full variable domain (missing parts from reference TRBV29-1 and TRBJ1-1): SAVISQKPSRDICQRGTSLTIQCQVDSQVTMMFWYRQQPGQSLTLIATANQGSEATYESGFVIDKFPISRPNLTFSTLTVSNMSPEDSSIYLCSVAKEGNTEAFFGQGTRLTVV.

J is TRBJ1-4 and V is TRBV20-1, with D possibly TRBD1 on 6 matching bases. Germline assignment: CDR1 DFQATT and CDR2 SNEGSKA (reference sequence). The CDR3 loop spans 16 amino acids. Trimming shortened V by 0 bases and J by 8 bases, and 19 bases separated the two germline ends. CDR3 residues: CSARDLMGGAGEKLFF. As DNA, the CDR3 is TGCAGTGCTAGAGATCTAATGGGGGGCGCCGGGGAAAAACTGTTTTTT.

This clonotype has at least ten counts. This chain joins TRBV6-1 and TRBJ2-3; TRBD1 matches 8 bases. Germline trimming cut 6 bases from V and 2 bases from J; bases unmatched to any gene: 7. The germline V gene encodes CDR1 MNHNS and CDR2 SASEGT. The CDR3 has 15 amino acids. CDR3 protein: CASSADRVNTDTQYF. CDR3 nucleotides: TGTGCCAGCAGCGCGGACAGGGTCAACACAGATACGCAGTATTTT.

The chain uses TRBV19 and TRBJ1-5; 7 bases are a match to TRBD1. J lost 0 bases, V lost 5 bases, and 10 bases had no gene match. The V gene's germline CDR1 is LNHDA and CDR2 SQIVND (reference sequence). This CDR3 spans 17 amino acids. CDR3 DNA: TGTGCCAGTAGTCAACCCCGGGACAGTTATAGCAATCAGCCCCAGCATTTT. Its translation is CASSQPRDSYSNQPQHF.

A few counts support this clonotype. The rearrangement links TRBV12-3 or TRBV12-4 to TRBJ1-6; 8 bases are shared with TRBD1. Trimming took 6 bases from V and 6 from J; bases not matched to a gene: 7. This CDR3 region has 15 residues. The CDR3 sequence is CASSPSGQVNSPLHF. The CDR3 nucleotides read TGTGCCAGCAGCCCATCGGGACAGGTTAATTCACCCCTCCACTTT.

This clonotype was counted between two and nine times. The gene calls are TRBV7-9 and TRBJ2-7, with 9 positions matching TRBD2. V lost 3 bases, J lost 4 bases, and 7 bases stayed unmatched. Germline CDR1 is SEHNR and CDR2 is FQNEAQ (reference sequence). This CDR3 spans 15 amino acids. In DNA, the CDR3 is TGTGCCAGCAGCTTTGTAGCGGGAGTAGAATACGAGCAGTACTTC. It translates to CASSFVAGVEYEQYF.